This T cell receptor beta chain was identified in a study of cytomegalovirus exposure and HLA in healthy donors. Looking at the study overall: Within the Caucasian-associated ancestry cluster were approximately 77% of the approximately 390 genotyped donors.

The CDR3 spans 12 residues. Per the germline V gene, CDR1 is MNHEY and CDR2 is SVGAGI. The V and J ends lost 6 bases and 6 bases, in that order; junction bases with no gene match: 4. Of note for this clone: What it binds is unknown.

The primer mix had 60 Vbeta and 13 Jbeta primers. The protocol was immunoSEQ multiplex PCR, while the TCRdb copy is restricted to in-frame clones and leaves out a portion. The table lists more than 200,000 clones, under 70% of them singletons. Regarding the study as a whole: Presence/absence analyses took donor sequencing depth as roughly uniform.

Sequencing was carried out using PBMCs. This receptor was identified in a man aged 35 to 55 in good health and CMV-seropositive. The chain recombines TRBV6-5 with TRBJ1-2; 7 bases map to TRBD1. The CDR3 region is CASSSTGHGYTF. CDR3 DNA: TGTGCCAGCAGCTCGACAGGGCATGGCTACACCTTC.